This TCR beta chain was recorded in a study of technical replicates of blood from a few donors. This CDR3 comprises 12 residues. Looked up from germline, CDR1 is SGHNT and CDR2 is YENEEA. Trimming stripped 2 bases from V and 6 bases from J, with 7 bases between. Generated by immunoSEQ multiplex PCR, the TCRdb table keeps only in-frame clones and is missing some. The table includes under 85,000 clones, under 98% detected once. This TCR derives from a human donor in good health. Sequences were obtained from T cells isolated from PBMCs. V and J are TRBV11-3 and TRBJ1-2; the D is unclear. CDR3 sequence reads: CASSLSGDGYTF. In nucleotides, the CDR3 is TGTGCCAGCAGCTTAAGCGGGGATGGCTACACCTTC. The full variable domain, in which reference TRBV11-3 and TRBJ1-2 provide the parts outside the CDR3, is EAGVVQSPRYKIIEKKQPVAFWCNPISGHNTLYWYLQNLGQGPELLIRYENEEAVDDSQLPKDRFSAERLKGVDSTLKIQPAELGDSAVYLCASSLSGDGYTFGSGTRLTVV.